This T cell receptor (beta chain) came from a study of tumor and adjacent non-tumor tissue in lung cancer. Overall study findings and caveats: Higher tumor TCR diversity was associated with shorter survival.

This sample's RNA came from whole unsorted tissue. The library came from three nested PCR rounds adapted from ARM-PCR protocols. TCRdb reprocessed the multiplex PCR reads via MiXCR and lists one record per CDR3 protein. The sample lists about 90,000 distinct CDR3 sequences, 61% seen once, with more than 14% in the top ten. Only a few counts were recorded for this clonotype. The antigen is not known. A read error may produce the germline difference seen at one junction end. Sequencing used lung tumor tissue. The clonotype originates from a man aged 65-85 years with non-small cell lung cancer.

Here the CDR3 reads CASMTGRNQPQHF. The CDR3 DNA reads TGTGCCAGCATGACAGGGAGGAATCAGCCTCAGCATTTT. The rearrangement joins TRBV6-6 to TRBJ1-5; 7 nucleotides match TRBD1. Germline lookup yields CDR1 MNHNY and CDR2 SVGAGI (reference sequence). This CDR3 contains 13 residues.